This TCR beta chain was captured in a study of naive and memory T cell subsets. Study-level results: Over 90% of naive TCR sequences appeared only once after error correction, unlike memory subsets.

From the second PCR step, alpha and beta chains were amplified apart. After CD4 positive bead selection, the CD4-negative fraction gave CD8 T cells. Cells stained for CD3, CD4, CD8, CD45RA and CD27 were sorted into four subsets. Both TRBC1 and TRBC2 were covered by a beta constant-region primer of two equimolar oligonucleotides. TCRdb reprocessed the UMI-ligation and nested PCR reads via MiXCR and lists one record per CDR3 protein. The sample lists 140,000 to 150,000 distinct CDR3 sequences; approximately 17% were seen once. Trimming took 2 bases from V and 1 from J; bases not matched to a gene: 4. The V gene's germline CDR1 is MNHNY and CDR2 SVGAGI (reference sequence). CDR3 length: 15 residues. With respect to this clonotype: Antigen specificity is unknown.

This chain uses TRBV6-6 with TRBJ1-1; TRBD1 matches at 7 bases. This TCR came from a human donor in good health. Sequenced sample: naive CD4+ T cells from blood. The CDR3 bases are TGTGCCAGCAGTTACGGACAGGTATCGAACACTGAAGCTTTCTTT. Residues: CASSYGQVSNTEAFF.